These T cell receptor beta chains were read from a single sample in a study of blood T cell repertoires in COVID-19. Produced via immunoSEQ multiplex PCR; TCRdb's table is partial and in-frame only. The sample carries fewer than 250,000 clones, about nine tenths recorded once. Sequencing was carried out using peripheral blood. The receptors here all came from an older woman who had recovered from COVID-19. The CDR3 runs from the conserved cysteine through the conserved F or W. A D gene is named only where the DNA matches it firmly. Rows may omit the clone size; those that give it use once, few, many or a size class.

j_call: TRBJ1-1; d_call: .; clone_size: few; v_call: TRBV19; cdr3_aa: CASRGHLNTEAFF; cdr3_nt: TGTGCCAGTCGGGGACACCTGAACACTGAAGCTTTCTTT
j_call: TRBJ1-1; d_call: .; clone_size: .; v_call: TRBV2; cdr3_aa: CASSPHLIGNTEAFF; cdr3_nt: TGTGCCAGCAGTCCACACCTGATTGGGAACACTGAAGCTTTCTTT
j_call: TRBJ1-2; d_call: TRBD1; clone_size: .; v_call: TRBV15; cdr3_aa: CATSSEGQGGGYTF; cdr3_nt: TGTGCCACCAGCAGCGAAGGACAGGGCGGGGGCTACACCTTC
j_call: TRBJ2-7; d_call: .; clone_size: .; v_call: TRBV4-1; cdr3_aa: CASSQVGAALRTYEQYF; cdr3_nt: TGCGCCAGCAGCCAAGTGGGGGCCGCTCTCCGGACCTACGAGCAGTACTTC
j_call: TRBJ2-2; d_call: .; clone_size: .; v_call: TRBV11-3; cdr3_aa: CASSLARGTGELFF; cdr3_nt: TGTGCCAGCAGCTTAGCCCGCGGCACCGGGGAGCTGTTTTTT
j_call: TRBJ2-3; d_call: TRBD2; clone_size: .; v_call: TRBV5-1; cdr3_aa: CASSLTQRGGRDTQYF; cdr3_nt: TGCGCCAGCAGCTTGACACAGCGGGGGGGCCGGGATACGCAGTATTTT
j_call: TRBJ1-1; d_call: TRBD1; clone_size: few; v_call: TRBV2; cdr3_aa: CASSRDSLNTEAFF; cdr3_nt: TGTGCCAGCAGTAGGGACAGCTTGAACACTGAAGCTTTCTTT
j_call: TRBJ1-1; d_call: .; clone_size: .; v_call: TRBV18; cdr3_aa: CASSSLTGGENEAFF; cdr3_nt: TGTGCCAGCTCATCCCTTACCGGTGGAGAAAATGAAGCTTTCTTT
j_call: TRBJ1-2; d_call: .; clone_size: .; v_call: TRBV28; cdr3_aa: CASRPGVIYGYTF; cdr3_nt: TGTGCCAGCAGACCGGGGGTAATCTATGGCTACACCTTC
j_call: TRBJ1-5; d_call: .; clone_size: .; v_call: TRBV4-1; cdr3_aa: CASSQEGQGHNQPQHF; cdr3_nt: TGCGCCAGCAGCCAAGAGGGACAAGGCCACAATCAGCCCCAGCATTTT
j_call: TRBJ1-2; d_call: TRBD1; clone_size: .; v_call: TRBV15; cdr3_aa: CATSRDSRDSTNYGYTF; cdr3_nt: TGTGCCACCAGCAGAGATAGTAGGGACAGCACAAACTATGGCTACACCTTC
j_call: TRBJ2-7; d_call: .; clone_size: .; v_call: TRBV7-3; cdr3_aa: CASSLMTGSNEQYF; cdr3_nt: TGTGCCAGCAGCCTGATGACAGGCTCCAACGAGCAGTACTTC
j_call: TRBJ2-1; d_call: TRBD2; clone_size: .; v_call: TRBV7-7; cdr3_aa: CASSPKRGGTLPNEQFF; cdr3_nt: TGTGCTAGCAGCCCTAAACGGGGGGGTACCCTGCCCAATGAGCAGTTCTTC